Listed here are 28 T cell receptor beta chains from one sample, sequenced in a study of cytotoxic CD8 clonotypes in ibrutinib-treated CLL. TCRdb's copy holds only in-frame clones and misses some; the assay was immunoSEQ multiplex PCR. The data show 130,000 to 150,000 clones, around 90% seen once. Specimen: PBMCs, collected after 12 months of ibrutinib treatment. The source is a human donor with chronic lymphocytic leukemia.

The gene calls are TRBV28 and TRBJ1-2; no firm D call. Deletions cut 4 bases from V and 2 bases from J, with 8 bases between. This CDR3 region has 13 residues. Germline CDR1 reads MDHEN; CDR2 reads SYDVKM. The CDR3 DNA follows: TGTGCCAGCAGTTGGACGCAGAACTATGGCTACACCTTC. Its translation is CASSWTQNYGYTF.

This sequence joins TRBV7-2 and TRBJ2-5; D ambiguous. The CDR3 consists of 13 residues. Trimming left V 5 bases short and J 3 bases short, with 10 bases between. The germline V gene has CDR1 SGHTA and CDR2 FQGNSA. This chain's CDR3 is CASSPLSEETQYF. CDR3 in DNA: TGTGCCAGCAGCCCCCTGTCTGAAGAGACCCAGTACTTC.

This chain connects TRBV5-8 to TRBJ2-7; 9 nucleotides align to TRBD2. The CDR3 extends over 14 amino acids. CDR1 is SGHTS and CDR2 is YDEGEE in the germline V gene. After removal of 4 bases from V and 0 bases from J, the junction contained 2 bases not matched to a gene. DNA of the CDR3: TGTGCCAGCAGCCTAGCGGGGAACTCCTACGAGCAGTACTTC. It encodes CASSLAGNSYEQYF.

The V and J genes are TRBV4-1 and TRBJ2-5; either TRBD1 or TRBD2 may fit D (5 bases each). The germline CDR1 and CDR2 sequences are MGHRA and YSYEKL. Trimming took off 1 base at V and 1 base at J, with 13 bases between the two ends. The length of the CDR3 is 16 residues. The CDR3 nucleotides are TGCGCCAGCAGCCAAGTTTGGGGTGGGACCCAAGAGACCCAGTACTTC. Translated, it gives CASSQVWGGTQETQYF.

This clone occurred a few times. This sequence joins TRBV14 and TRBJ1-1; 7 bases line up with TRBD1. Germline lookup yields CDR1 SGHDN and CDR2 FVKESK. J was trimmed by 5 bases and V by 2 bases; bases with no gene match: 2. The CDR3 is made up of 13 amino acids. In nucleotides, the CDR3 is TGTGCCAGCAGCCAAAGGGGGCATACTGAAGCTTTCTTT. It translates to CASSQRGHTEAFF.

The J gene is TRBJ1-5, the V gene TRBV9; no definite D call. The CDR3 is 13 amino acids. V gave up 0 bases and J gave up 6 bases, with 7 bases separating them. The V gene's germline CDR1 is SGDLS and CDR2 YYNGEE. The CDR3 is CASSVGEAQPQHF. For the CDR3, the DNA is TGTGCCAGCAGCGTAGGTGAGGCTCAGCCCCAGCATTTT.

The chain employs TRBV7-9 and TRBJ2-7, with D tentatively TRBD1 (6 bases). The CDR3 consists of 16 residues. Germline V lookup: CDR1 SEHNR, CDR2 FQNEAQ (reference sequence). Deletions cut 5 bases from V and 3 bases from J, with 20 bases between. CDR3 in DNA: TGTGCCAGCAGCCAACCCCCGGCGGCGACAGGCTACGAGCAGTACTTC. Amino acid sequence: CASSQPPAATGYEQYF. Complete variable domain (other parts from reference TRBV7-9 and TRBJ2-7): DTGVSQNPRHKITKRGQNVTFRCDPISEHNRLYWYRQTLGQGPEFLTYFQNEAQLEKSRLLSDRFSAERPKGSFSTLEIQRTEQGDSAMYLCASSQPPAATGYEQYFGPGTRLTVT.

CDR3 residues: CASSLLAGTYNEQFF. DNA of the CDR3: TGTGCCAGCAGCTTACTAGCGGGAACCTACAATGAGCAGTTCTTC. The rearrangement uses TRBV7-9 and TRBJ2-1; 9 bases map to TRBD2. Per the germline V gene, CDR1 is SEHNR and CDR2 is FQNEAQ (reference sequence). The V segment lost 2 bases and the J segment 2 bases; nucleotides outside the gene matches: 1. The CDR3 runs 15 residues.

V and J are TRBV10-2 and TRBJ1-2, with D unresolved. This CDR3 has 18 residues. Between the trimmed V and J ends, which lost 0 bases and 3 bases, there was a span of 20 bases. CDR1 and CDR2 (germline): WSHSY, SAAADI. CDR3 sequence (DNA): TGCGCCAGCAGTGAGTCGTCGGACTATATCCTTTCTCACTATGGCTACACCTTC. Protein: CASSESSDYILSHYGYTF.

The chain carries TRBV7-9 and TRBJ1-1, with TRBD1 identical over 10 bases. V lost 1 base, J lost 3 bases, and 5 bases stayed unmatched. This CDR3 spans 16 amino acids. Germline CDR1 is SEHNR and CDR2 is FQNEAQ (reference sequence). CDR3 bases: TGTGCCAGCAGCTTAGGACAGGGGGCAGGGGACACTGAAGCTTTCTTT. Its translation is CASSLGQGAGDTEAFF.

CDR3 in amino acids: CASSSGQPQHF. The DNA for the CDR3 is TGTGCCAGCAGCTCGGGTCAGCCCCAGCATTTT. The chain joins TRBV7-9 to TRBJ1-5; D call uncertain. The V gene's germline CDR1 is SEHNR and CDR2 FQNEAQ (reference sequence). V shed 4 bases and J shed 6 bases, with 4 bases lying between them. This CDR3 spans 11 amino acids.

This clone was seen only a few times. The genes are TRBV6-5 and TRBJ2-5; 8 nucleotides agree with TRBD2. The CDR3 runs 14 residues. CDR1 and CDR2 from the germline V gene are MNHEY and SVGAGI. After removal of 8 bases from V and 4 bases from J, the junction contained 9 bases not matched to a gene. The CDR3 here is CASRSGMLGETQYF. The CDR3 DNA reads TGTGCCAGCCGTAGCGGGATGCTCGGAGAGACCCAGTACTTC.

This clone has a handful of counts. V is TRBV4-2 and J is TRBJ2-7; tentatively, D is TRBD2 (6 bases). Looked up from germline, CDR1 is LGHNA and CDR2 is YNFKEQ. Trimming pared 3 bases from V and 6 bases from J, leaving 18 bases between. The CDR3 is 15 residues long. Here the CDR3 reads CASSQAARRESEQYF. The DNA for the CDR3 is TGTGCCAGCAGCCAGGCTGCTCGTCGGGAGAGCGAGCAGTACTTC.

The chain uses TRBV27 and TRBJ1-4; D remains unclear. The CDR3 consists of 14 residues. Germline V lookup: CDR1 MNHEY, CDR2 SMNVEV (reference sequence). V lost 3 bases and J 8 bases, leaving 13 bases between the germline ends. This chain's CDR3 is CASSFGPKPEKLFF. CDR3 in DNA: TGTGCCAGCAGTTTCGGGCCCAAACCCGAAAAACTGTTTTTT. The variable domain in full, completed from reference TRBV27 and TRBJ1-4, reads EAQVTQNPRYLITVTGKKLTVTCSQNMNHEYMSWYRQDPGLGLRQIYYSMNVEVTDKGDVPEGYKVSRKEKRNFPLILESPSPNQTSLYFCASSFGPKPEKLFFGSGTQLSVL.

The rearrangement joins TRBV28 to TRBJ1-2; the D is unclear. The CDR3 is made up of 12 amino acids. The V gene lost 2 bases and the J gene lost 3 bases, with 4 bases spanning the gap. Per germline, CDR1 MDHEN and CDR2 SYDVKM. Written as DNA, the CDR3 is TGTGCCAGCAGTTTAAGGGACTATGGCTACACCTTC. Translated: CASSLRDYGYTF.

This clone was recorded once. The rearrangement uses TRBV4-2 and TRBJ2-3; D uncertain. There are 14 residues in the CDR3. Germline CDR1 is LGHNA and CDR2 is YNFKEQ. Trimming shortened V by 0 bases and J by 4 bases, and 8 bases separated the two germline ends. As DNA, the CDR3 is TGTGCCAGCAGCCAAGAAGGAAACCCAGATACGCAGTATTTT. It codes for CASSQEGNPDTQYF.

J is TRBJ1-4 and V is TRBV29-1; no clear D gene. There are 13 residues in the CDR3. Trimming took off 7 bases at V and 3 bases at J, with 12 bases between the two ends. Germline V gene sequence: CDR1 SQVTM, CDR2 ANQGSEA. CDR3 sequence: CSAAPSSNEKLFF. The CDR3 nucleotides read TGCAGCGCCGCCCCGAGCTCTAATGAAAAACTGTTTTTT.

This clone has a single count. This chain joins TRBV28 and TRBJ2-7; D unclear. Germline CDR1 is MDHEN and CDR2 is SYDVKM. Trimming took off 5 bases at V and 2 bases at J, with 1 base between the two ends. This CDR3 has 10 amino acids. The CDR3 loop reads CASSTYEQYF. The CDR3 nucleotides are TGTGCCAGCAGTACCTACGAGCAGTACTTC.

The chain combines TRBV27 with TRBJ2-6; D unresolved. There are 14 residues in the CDR3. From germline, CDR1 is MNHEY and CDR2 SMNVEV (reference sequence). V was cut by 6 bases and J by 0 bases, with 6 bases left in between. The CDR3 DNA follows: TGTGCCAGCAGATGGAGCTCTGGGGCCAACGTCCTGACTTTC. It yields the protein CASRWSSGANVLTF.

The V call is TRBV6-1, the J call TRBJ2-7; TRBD1 matches at 8 bases. In germline, CDR1 is MNHNS, CDR2 SASEGT. The CDR3 is made up of 15 amino acids. Unmatched junction bases numbered 9, after V lost 5 bases and J lost 3 bases. CDR3 in DNA: TGTGCCAGCAGTCCCTTGCCCGGACAGGGCTACGAGCAGTACTTC. Protein: CASSPLPGQGYEQYF.

The chain is built from TRBV19 and TRBJ2-3, with D tentatively TRBD2 (5 bases). The germline V and J ends were trimmed by 7 bases and 1 base, with 12 bases remaining between them. This CDR3 has 14 amino acids. The germline V gene encodes CDR1 LNHDA and CDR2 SQIVND (reference sequence). In DNA form, the CDR3 reads TGTGCCAGTAACCCAATGAGGGGCACAGATACGCAGTATTTT. Protein sequence: CASNPMRGTDTQYF.

V usage is TRBV5-5 and J usage is TRBJ2-3; D is possibly TRBD1 or TRBD2 (5 bases each). Germline assignment: CDR1 SGHKS and CDR2 YYEKEE (reference sequence). V lost 4 bases to trimming and J lost 7 bases, with 19 bases between them. This CDR3 has 15 amino acids. Here the CDR3 reads CASSLDGTLGNTQYF. The CDR3 DNA reads TGTGCCAGCAGCCTGGACGGGACCTTGGGGAATACGCAGTATTTT.

The chain employs TRBV7-2 and TRBJ1-2, with a tentative D call TRBD1 (5 bases). CDR1 and CDR2 from the germline V gene are SGHTA and FQGNSA. Deletions cut 1 base from V and 2 bases from J, with 14 bases between. This CDR3 spans 16 amino acids. The CDR3 loop is CASSLVGTGMNYGYTF. The CDR3 DNA sequence: TGTGCCAGCAGCTTAGTGGGGACCGGGATGAACTATGGCTACACCTTC.

The chain combines TRBV19 with TRBJ2-7; D is possibly TRBD1 (6 bases). Germline V gene sequence: CDR1 LNHDA, CDR2 SQIVND (reference sequence). CDR3 length: 14 residues. The germline V and J ends were trimmed by 5 bases and 2 bases, with 13 bases remaining between them. As DNA, the CDR3 is TGTGCCAGTAGTCTCGACAGGTTCACCTACGAGCAGTACTTC. It translates to CASSLDRFTYEQYF.

The chain carries TRBV19 and TRBJ2-3; 14 nucleotides match TRBD2. The V segment lost 5 bases and the J segment 0 bases; nucleotides outside the gene matches: 7. Germline lookup yields CDR1 LNHDA and CDR2 SQIVND (reference sequence). The CDR3 loop spans 18 amino acids. As DNA, the CDR3 is TGTGCCAGTAGTCCGCCGGGACTAGCGGGAGTTAGCACAGATACGCAGTATTTT. It yields the protein CASSPPGLAGVSTDTQYF.

The chain links TRBV7-2 to TRBJ2-1; D call uncertain. CDR3 length: 13 residues. Trimming cost V 1 base and J 4 bases, with 5 bases left between them. The germline gives CDR1 SGHTA, CDR2 FQGNSA. CDR3: CASSLGRYNEQFF. The DNA of the CDR3 is TGTGCCAGCAGCTTAGGCAGGTACAATGAGCAGTTCTTC.

J is TRBJ2-6 and V is TRBV6-1, with 7 bases aligning to TRBD2. Unmatched junction bases numbered 1, after V lost 6 bases and J lost 2 bases. CDR3 length: 14 amino acids. Per the germline V gene, CDR1 is MNHNS and CDR2 is SASEGT. CDR3 DNA sequence: TGTGCCAGCAGGGCGGGGGCTGGGGCCAACGTCCTGACTTTC. It encodes CASRAGAGANVLTF.

In DNA, the CDR3 is TGTGCCAGCTTCGGACTGGGAGGGGAGCTGTTTTTT. As protein: CASFGLGGELFF. V is TRBV6-5 and J is TRBJ2-2, with D perhaps TRBD2 (5 bases). Per germline, CDR1 MNHEY and CDR2 SVGAGI. The V and J ends lost 8 bases and 8 bases respectively, with 12 bases between them. The CDR3 consists of 12 residues.